The 16 T cell receptor beta chains below come from one sample, sequenced in a study of OX40 agonist ivuxolimab in advanced cancers. Clones were sequenced by immunoSEQ multiplex PCR, and TCRdb holds only the in-frame ones, with some missing. The sample has tens of thousands of clones; under 90% are singletons. Sequencing was performed on CD4+ or CD8+ T cells sorted from blood, taken in a trial of the OX40 agonist ivuxolimab. These receptors all stem from an adult with an advanced solid tumor such as melanoma, head and neck, liver or kidney cancer.

The chain recombines TRBV6-1 with TRBJ2-5; D is undetermined. Germline V gene data show CDR1 as MNHNS and CDR2 as SASEGT. Trimming pared 3 bases from V and 4 bases from J, leaving 12 bases between. This CDR3 has 14 amino acids. The CDR3 protein is CASSERNPVETQYF. The DNA for the CDR3 is TGTGCCAGCAGTGAGCGGAACCCAGTAGAGACCCAGTACTTC.

V usage is TRBV2 and J usage is TRBJ2-3; 9 bases are a match to TRBD1. CDR1 SNHLY and CDR2 FYNNEI come from the germline V gene. With 6 bases clipped from V and 5 bases from J, the junction kept 9 bases outside the gene matches. The CDR3 is made up of 15 amino acids. The CDR3 DNA reads as TGTGCCAGCAGAGCGACAGGGGGTGCGGTAGATACGCAGTATTTT. It yields the protein CASRATGGAVDTQYF.

The genes are TRBV6-5 and TRBJ2-1, with 8 bases matching TRBD1. CDR1 is MNHEY and CDR2 is SVGAGI in the germline V gene. Unmatched junction bases numbered 6, after V lost 6 bases and J lost 2 bases. The length of the CDR3 is 15 residues. CDR3 bases: TGTGCCAGCAGCGAACAGGGGGGAGCCTACAATGAGCAGTTCTTC. It specifies CASSEQGGAYNEQFF.

This clone came up a few times. The chain links TRBV12-5 to TRBJ2-2; TRBD1 matches at 8 bases. Looked up from germline, CDR1 is LGHNT and CDR2 is FRNRAP. This CDR3 is built from 17 residues. The V and J ends lost 5 bases and 0 bases, in that order; junction bases with no gene match: 8. Here the CDR3 reads CASGTIQGDPNTGELFF. CDR3 DNA: TGTGCTAGTGGTACGATACAGGGGGACCCGAACACCGGGGAGCTGTTTTTT.

The J gene is TRBJ2-1, the V gene TRBV18, with D perhaps TRBD1 (5 bases). Germline V gives CDR1 KGHSH, CDR2 LQKENI. The CDR3 consists of 14 residues. Trimming cost V 4 bases and J 8 bases, with 15 bases left between them. DNA for the CDR3: TGTGCCAGCTCACTCACAGGTTTATGGGATGAGCAGTTCTTC. Translated: CASSLTGLWDEQFF.

This clone was picked up a small number of times. The V gene is TRBV25-1, the J gene TRBJ2-2; D is possibly TRBD1 (6 bases). The V and J ends lost 5 bases and 5 bases respectively, with 12 bases between them. The germline V gene has CDR1 MGHDK and CDR2 SYGVNS. The CDR3 has 14 amino acids. The chain's CDR3 is CASSHPGDTGELFF. The CDR3 region has the DNA TGTGCCAGCAGTCACCCAGGGGATACCGGGGAGCTGTTTTTT.

This chain connects TRBV28 to TRBJ1-5; D is possibly TRBD1 (5 bases). The germline V gene has CDR1 MDHEN and CDR2 SYDVKM. The CDR3 has 14 residues. V was clipped by 0 bases and J by 6 bases, with 9 bases between them. Here the CDR3 DNA reads TGTGCCAGCAGTTTATGGGGGGGTGGTCAGCCCCAGCATTTT. This gives the protein CASSLWGGGQPQHF.

The rearrangement joins TRBV6-5 to TRBJ2-7, with TRBD1 matching over 9 bases. After removal of 6 bases from V and 8 bases from J, the junction contained 11 bases not matched to a gene. Germline assignment: CDR1 MNHEY and CDR2 SVGAGI. This CDR3 has 14 amino acids. The CDR3 sequence: CASRTGTGRVQQYF. In DNA, the CDR3 is TGTGCCAGCAGGACCGGGACAGGGAGGGTACAGCAGTACTTC.

The chain carries TRBV27 and TRBJ1-2, with 9 positions matching TRBD1. CDR1 is MNHEY, CDR2 SMNVEV, per germline (reference sequence). Germline trimming cut 4 bases from V and 4 bases from J; bases unmatched to any gene: 4. There are 14 residues in the CDR3. The CDR3 region is CASSSGQGRYGYTF. CDR3 in DNA: TGTGCCAGCAGTTCCGGACAGGGGCGCTATGGCTACACCTTC.

This clone was detected once. The chain employs TRBV6-1 and TRBJ1-5; D is unclear. The V gene's germline CDR1 is MNHNS and CDR2 SASEGT. Trimming removed 1 base at V and 3 bases at J, with 13 bases between. The CDR3 totals 16 residues. CDR3 in amino acids: CASSEGGSRVNQPQHF. Written as DNA, the CDR3 is TGTGCCAGCAGTGAAGGGGGATCCCGGGTCAATCAGCCCCAGCATTTT.

V and J are TRBV28 and TRBJ1-1, with D tentatively TRBD1 (6 bases). V was cut by 6 bases and J by 7 bases, with 15 bases left in between. The germline V gene encodes CDR1 MDHEN and CDR2 SYDVKM. CDR3 size: 13 residues. The CDR3 DNA sequence: TGTGCCAGCAGCCCAAATGAGGGGGGTGAAGCTTTCTTT. It is translated as CASSPNEGGEAFF. The variable domain in full, with the rest retrieved from reference TRBV28 and TRBJ1-1, is DVKVTQSSRYLVKRTGEKVFLECVQDMDHENMFWYRQDPGLGLRLIYFSYDVKMKEKGDIPEGYSVSREKKERFSLILESASTNQTSMYLCASSPNEGGEAFFGQGTRLTVV.

The chain is built from TRBV5-1 and TRBJ2-7, with 7 bases aligning to TRBD1. The CDR3 totals 13 residues. The trim removed 2 bases at V and 3 bases at J, leaving 2 bases unmatched. Germline V gene sequence: CDR1 SGHRS, CDR2 YFSETQ. The CDR3 region has the DNA TGCGCCAGCAGCTTTACAGGGGACTACGAGCAGTACTTC. Its translation is CASSFTGDYEQYF.

This chain joins TRBV6-1 and TRBJ1-2; D remains ambiguous. V was clipped by 6 bases and J by 3 bases, with 11 bases between them. The CDR3 is 13 residues long. Germline-derived CDR1 and CDR2 are MNHNS and SASEGT. The CDR3 loop is CASRPGGDYGYTF. The CDR3 DNA reads as TGTGCCAGCAGACCTGGTGGAGACTATGGCTACACCTTC.

This clone was recorded once. This chain connects TRBV5-1 to TRBJ2-2; tentatively, D is TRBD1 (5 bases). The germline CDR1 and CDR2 sequences are SGHRS and YFSETQ. This CDR3 is built from 15 residues. V shed 6 bases and J shed 6 bases, with 18 bases lying between them. CDR3 nucleotide sequence: TGCGCCAGCACCCGGACCCCAGGGTCCCCCGGGGAGCTGTTTTTT. It specifies CASTRTPGSPGELFF. The full variable domain, with the rest looked up from reference TRBV5-1 and TRBJ2-2, is KAGVTQTPRYLIKTRGQQVTLSCSPISGHRSVSWYQQTPGQGLQFLFEYFSETQRNKGNFPGRFSGRQFSNSRSEMNVSTLELGDSALYLCASTRTPGSPGELFFGEGSRLTVL.

V is TRBV19 and J is TRBJ1-2, with 12 bases that match TRBD1. The CDR3 extends over 14 amino acids. The J segment lost 8 bases and the V segment lost 4 bases, leaving 5 bases of the junction unmatched. From germline, CDR1 is LNHDA and CDR2 SQIVND (reference sequence). DNA for the CDR3: TGTGCCAGTAGTACGGGACAGGGGGCGGTCGGCTACACCTTC. It translates to CASSTGQGAVGYTF.

V and J are TRBV28 and TRBJ1-5; TRBD1 is a possible D gene (5 bases). The CDR3 runs to 16 residues. V lost 5 bases and J lost 0, with 14 bases in between. The germline CDR1 and CDR2 sequences are MDHEN and SYDVKM. CDR3 DNA: TGTGCCAGCAGTCTCGGAGACAGATATAGCAATCAGCCCCAGCATTTT. Its protein is CASSLGDRYSNQPQHF.